This TCR delta chain was found in a study of Vδ1+ human thymocytes. The sample holds a few counts of this clone. Antigen: not known. RNA was extracted from the cells and then reverse transcribed. CDR3 amplicons came from multiplex PCR with pooled V-gene forward and constant-region reverse primers. TCRdb reprocessed the multiplex PCR reads through CATT. The sample consists of 45,000 to 60,000 delta-chain clones, about a sixth of them appearing once. The CDR3 consists of 13 residues. The V end lost 10 bases, the J end lost 5 bases, and 17 bases lay between the germline ends. CDR1 TSWWSYY and CDR2 QGS come from the germline V gene. The study, taken as a whole, reports: Thymic TRG and TRD repertoires appeared highly polyclonal. Roughly 22% of thymic delta-chain sequences were Vdelta2, with few Vdelta3, unlike blood Vdelta1+ controls. TRD repertoires were essentially private, unlike widely shared TRG clonotypes.

After alphabeta T cell depletion, CD3+ Vdelta1+ Vdelta2- thymocytes were sorted. Sorted Vdelta1+ thymocytes were about 96% to 99.6% pure. Specimen: Vdelta1+ gamma-delta thymocytes from the thymus. The subset was: FACS-sorted CD3+ TCRalphabeta- TCRVdelta1+ TCRVdelta2- thymocytes. This clonotype originated in a boy less than two years old who had congenital heart surgery. The rearrangement links TRDV1 to TRDJ1, with D hard to call. CDR3 in amino acids: CAPRSHRVDKLIF. Written as DNA, the CDR3 is TGTGCTCCCCGCTCACATCGGGTTGATAAACTCATCTTT.